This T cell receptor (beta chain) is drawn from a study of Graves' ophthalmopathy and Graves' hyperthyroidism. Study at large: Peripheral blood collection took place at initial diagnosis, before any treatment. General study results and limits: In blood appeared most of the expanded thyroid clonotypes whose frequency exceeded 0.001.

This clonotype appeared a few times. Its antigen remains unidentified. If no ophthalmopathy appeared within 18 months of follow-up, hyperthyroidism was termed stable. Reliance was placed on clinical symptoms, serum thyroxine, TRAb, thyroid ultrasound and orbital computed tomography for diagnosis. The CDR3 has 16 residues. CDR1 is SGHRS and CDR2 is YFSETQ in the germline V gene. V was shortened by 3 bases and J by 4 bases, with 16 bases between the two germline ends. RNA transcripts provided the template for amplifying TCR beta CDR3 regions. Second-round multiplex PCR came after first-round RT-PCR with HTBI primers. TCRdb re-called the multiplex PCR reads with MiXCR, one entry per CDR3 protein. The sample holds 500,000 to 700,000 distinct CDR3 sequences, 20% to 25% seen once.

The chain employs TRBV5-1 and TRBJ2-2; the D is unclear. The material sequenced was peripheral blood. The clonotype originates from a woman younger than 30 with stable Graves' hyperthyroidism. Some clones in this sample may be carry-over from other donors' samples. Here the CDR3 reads CASSSSGVGSTGELFF. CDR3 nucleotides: TGCGCCAGCAGCTCCTCTGGGGTGGGGTCCACCGGGGAGCTGTTTTTT.